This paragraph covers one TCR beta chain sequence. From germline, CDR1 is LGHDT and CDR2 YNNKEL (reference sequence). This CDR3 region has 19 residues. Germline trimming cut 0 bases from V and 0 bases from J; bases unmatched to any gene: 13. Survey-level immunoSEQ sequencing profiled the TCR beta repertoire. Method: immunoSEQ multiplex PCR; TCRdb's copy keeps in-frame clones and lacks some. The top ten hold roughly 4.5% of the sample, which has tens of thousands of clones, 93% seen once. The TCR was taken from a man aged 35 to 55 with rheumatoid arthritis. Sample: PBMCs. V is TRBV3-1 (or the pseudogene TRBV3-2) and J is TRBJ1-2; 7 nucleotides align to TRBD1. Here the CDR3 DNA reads TGTGCCAGCAGCCAAGAAATGGGTGACAGGGATTCAGCTAACTATGGCTACACCTTC. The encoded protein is CASSQEMGDRDSANYGYTF.